This T cell receptor beta chain stems from a study of blood T cell repertoires in COVID-19. The overall study: Samples taken during acute and convalescent COVID-19 were collected in the United States, Italy and Spain. T cells, B-cell-depleted T cells, or PBMCs supplied cDNA or gDNA.

Original analysis: Amplified reference gene primers provided the basis for estimating nucleated cell counts. Here immunoSEQ multiplex PCR was the method, and the copy in TCRdb shows in-frame clones only, minus some. V and J calls and clone size are given by that table; D and trimming were obtained from the DNA. The profile shows under 30,000 clones, about 88% of them singletons. V was trimmed by 6 bases and J by 3 bases, leaving 16 bases between them. This CDR3 has 15 amino acids. Germline CDR1 reads LNHDA; CDR2 reads SQIVND (reference sequence). Sequencing was performed on peripheral blood. The sequence came from a human donor in a cohort sampled during active COVID-19. The chain combines TRBV19 with TRBJ2-3; D may be TRBD2 (5 bases). As DNA, the CDR3 is TGTGCCAGTAGCGAAAGACCCCGGGGTACAGATACGCAGTATTTT. It specifies CASSERPRGTDTQYF.